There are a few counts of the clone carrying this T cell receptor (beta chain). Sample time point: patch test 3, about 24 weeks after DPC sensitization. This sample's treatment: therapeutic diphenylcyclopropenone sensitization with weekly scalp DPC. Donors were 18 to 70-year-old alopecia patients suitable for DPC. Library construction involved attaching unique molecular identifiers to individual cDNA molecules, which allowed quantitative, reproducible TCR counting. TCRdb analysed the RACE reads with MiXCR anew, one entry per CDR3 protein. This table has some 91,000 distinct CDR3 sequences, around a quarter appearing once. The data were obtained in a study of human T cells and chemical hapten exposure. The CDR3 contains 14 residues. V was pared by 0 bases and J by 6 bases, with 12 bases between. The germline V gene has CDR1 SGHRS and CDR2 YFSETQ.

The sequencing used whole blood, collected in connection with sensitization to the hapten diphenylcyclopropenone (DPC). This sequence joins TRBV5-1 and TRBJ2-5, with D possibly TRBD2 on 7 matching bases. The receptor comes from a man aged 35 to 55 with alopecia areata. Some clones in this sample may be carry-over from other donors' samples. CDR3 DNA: TGCGCCAGCAGCTTGGACGCGGGGGCGCAGACCCAGTACTTC. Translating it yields CASSLDAGAQTQYF.